Sequencing of this T cell receptor (beta chain) was carried out in a study of graft-versus-host responses after intestinal transplantation. For the study at large: Recipients across the board were started on anti-thymocyte globulin induction, then kept on tacrolimus and steroids for two to three years. Notes on the study in general: Ileal or blood samples showed some GvH clones first, and such clones were also found in recipient marrow. Peak circulating GvH clone levels tracked with early post-transplant HvG declines.

Of note for this clone: Its antigen is not identified.

Some clones are missing from TCRdb's copy, which holds only in-frame ones; the method was immunoSEQ multiplex PCR. This table has about 100,000 clones, 87% appearing once. Trimming pared 0 bases from V and 6 bases from J, leaving 20 bases between. The CDR3 spans 18 residues. Germline values: CDR1 LGHNA, CDR2 YNFKEQ. The chain couples TRBV4-2 to TRBJ2-2; possible D gene TRBD2, 6 bases. The clonotype originates from a human donor who was the organ donor for an intestinal transplant. Sample: unstimulated CD4+ T cells sorted from spleen or lymph node cells, taken before transplant. Here the CDR3 reads CASSQDGGTGPWAGELFF. CDR3 DNA: TGTGCCAGCAGCCAAGATGGGGGGACGGGGCCTTGGGCCGGGGAGCTGTTTTTT.